This T cell receptor (beta chain) appears in the sequencing data of a study of T cells in localized non-small cell lung cancer. Per the germline V gene, CDR1 is SGHTA and CDR2 is FQGNSA. Trimming at V came to 5 bases and at J to 5 bases, leaving 7 bases not matched to a gene. CDR3 length: 15 amino acids. Data came from immunoSEQ multiplex PCR; TCRdb stores just in-frame clones and leaves some out. The sample contains 45,000 to 60,000 clones, around 83% of which appear only once. This clone occurred a few times. Sequenced here: peripheral blood, sampled before any cancer treatment. The sequence was collected from a female donor of 60 years or more with stage II squamous cell lung carcinoma. The rearrangement uses TRBV7-2 and TRBJ1-5; 9 bases agree with TRBD1. The CDR3 DNA reads TGTGCCAGCAGCCGCGGACAGGGGTCTTATCAGCCCCAGCATTTT. Encoded protein: CASSRGQGSYQPQHF.